The 29 T cell receptor beta chains below were found in one sample sequenced in a study of control samples from healthy donors and cancer patients. Produced via immunoSEQ multiplex PCR; TCRdb's table is partial and in-frame only. In the table there are 120,000 to 150,000 clones, more than 90% of which are singletons. The sequenced sample consisted of blood. All receptors come from a young man in good health.

This clone came up a few times. The V and J genes are TRBV7-2 and TRBJ2-2, with 15 bases aligning to TRBD2. CDR3 length: 19 amino acids. V lost 3 bases, J lost 5 bases, and 10 bases stayed unmatched. Germline lookup yields CDR1 SGHTA and CDR2 FQGNSA. CDR3 region: CASSFYPGLAGGRTGELFF. Written as DNA, the CDR3 is TGTGCCAGCAGCTTCTATCCGGGACTAGCGGGGGGAAGGACCGGGGAGCTGTTTTTT.

Notes on this clone: The same CDR3 also results from other DNA sequences found in this sample. CDR3 DNA sequence: TGTGCCAGCAGTTTAGGGGGGGGTCGCTACGAGCAGTACTTC. It yields the protein CASSLGGGRYEQYF. The chain employs TRBV28 and TRBJ2-7, with 7 bases that match TRBD2. With V trimmed by 2 bases and J by 3 bases, 4 bases remained unmatched. Germline assignment: CDR1 MDHEN and CDR2 SYDVKM. The CDR3 consists of 14 residues.

This rearrangement joins TRBV12-5 to TRBJ2-2, with D tentatively TRBD1 (7 bases). Germline CDR1 LGHNT, CDR2 FRNRAP. Between the trimmed V and J ends, which lost 1 base and 3 bases, there was a span of 15 bases. The CDR3 loop spans 17 amino acids. CDR3 amino acids: CASGLDHTGEDTGELFF. CDR3 sequence (DNA): TGTGCTAGTGGTTTGGACCACACAGGGGAGGACACCGGGGAGCTGTTTTTT.

V gene TRBV23-1 combines with J gene TRBJ2-2, with TRBD2 matching 10 bases. TRBV23-1 is an ORF; its function is uncertain. V gave up 3 bases and J gave up 0 bases; unmatched junction bases: 4. The CDR3 runs to 17 residues. The chain's CDR3 is CASSHALAGTNTGELFF. CDR3 in DNA: TGCGCCAGCAGTCACGCACTAGCGGGGACGAACACCGGGGAGCTGTTTTTT.

The CDR3 here is CASSSQGLNGYTF. The CDR3 nucleotides read TGTGCCAGCAGTTCGCAGGGTTTGAATGGCTACACCTTC. V gene TRBV27 combines with J gene TRBJ1-2, with D perhaps TRBD1 (5 bases). Germline assignment: CDR1 MNHEY and CDR2 SMNVEV (reference sequence). The CDR3 is 13 amino acids. Trimming cost V 4 bases and J 6 bases, with 12 bases left between them.

This rearrangement joins TRBV7-3 to TRBJ2-3, with D possibly matching TRBD2 (7 bases). The ends were cut back, 2 bases at V and 4 bases at J, with 13 bases in the middle. Germline CDR1 and CDR2: SGHTA and FQGTGA. The CDR3 contains 15 residues. The CDR3 DNA reads TGTGCCAGCAGCTTATCCGGGGGGCAATCAGATACGCAGTATTTT. Amino acid sequence: CASSLSGGQSDTQYF.

The J gene is TRBJ1-4, the V gene TRBV3-1 (or the pseudogene TRBV3-2); D is possibly TRBD1 (6 bases). Between the trimmed V and J ends, which lost 2 bases and 6 bases, there was a span of 10 bases. CDR3 length: 14 amino acids. CDR1 is LGHDT and CDR2 is YNNKEL in the germline V gene (reference sequence). The CDR3 DNA is TGTGCCAGCAGCCAACAGGGGTTCTATGAAAAACTGTTTTTT. It yields the protein CASSQQGFYEKLFF.

This clone was detected only a few times. The CDR3 here is CASSDRQHANTGELFF. The CDR3 DNA sequence: TGTGCCAGCAGTGACCGACAGCATGCGAACACCGGGGAGCTGTTTTTT. This rearrangement joins TRBV6-4 to TRBJ2-2; a possible D gene is TRBD1 (5 bases). V gave up 2 bases and J gave up 0 bases, with 10 bases separating them. Germline CDR1 reads MRHNA; CDR2 reads SNTAGT. CDR3 length equals 16 residues.

This clone was counted a few times. The chain couples TRBV13 to TRBJ1-5; no clear D. The germline gives CDR1 PRHDT, CDR2 FYEKMQ (reference sequence). The CDR3 runs to 12 residues. Trimming removed 4 bases at V and 7 bases at J, with 8 bases between. CDR3 amino acids: CASSSRGQPQHF. The CDR3 DNA follows: TGTGCCAGCAGCTCACGGGGACAGCCCCAGCATTTT.

The genes are TRBV5-4 and TRBJ2-1, with a weak D call TRBD2 (6 bases). V was trimmed by 4 bases and J by 3 bases, leaving 17 bases between them. This CDR3 contains 16 residues. Germline CDR1 reads SGHNT; CDR2 reads YYREEE (reference sequence). The CDR3 sequence: CASSAFGTVNYNEQFF. CDR3 sequence (DNA): TGTGCCAGCAGCGCATTTGGGACTGTCAACTACAATGAGCAGTTCTTC. The full variable domain, with the rest looked up from reference TRBV5-4 and TRBJ2-1, is ETGVTQSPTHLIKTRGQQVTLRCSSQSGHNTVSWYQQALGQGPQFIFQYYREEENGRGNFPPRFSGLQFPNYSSELNVNALELDDSALYLCASSAFGTVNYNEQFFGPGTRLTVL.

CDR3 sequence (DNA): TGTGCCAGCAGCCTAACAGGCTTTAGCAATCAGCCCCAGCATTTT. It codes for CASSLTGFSNQPQHF. J is TRBJ1-5 and V is TRBV28, with a possible D match to TRBD1 (5 bases). V lost 6 bases and J lost 0, with 12 bases in between. The V gene's germline CDR1 is MDHEN and CDR2 SYDVKM. This CDR3 spans 15 amino acids.

The rearrangement links TRBV15 to TRBJ1-6, with D perhaps matching TRBD1 (6 bases). Germline-derived CDR1 and CDR2 are LNHNV and YYDKDF (reference sequence). CDR3 length: 16 amino acids. The germline V and J ends were trimmed by 0 bases and 7 bases, with 13 bases remaining between them. The CDR3 is CATSRDMTGGNSPLHF. The CDR3 nucleotides read TGTGCCACCAGCAGAGATATGACAGGTGGGAATTCACCCCTCCACTTT.

This sequence joins TRBV18 and TRBJ1-2, with D uncertain. CDR3 length: 12 amino acids. Germline CDR1 KGHSH, CDR2 LQKENI. The germline V and J ends were trimmed by 2 bases and 6 bases, with 7 bases remaining between them. The CDR3 sequence is CASSPLGDGYTF. The CDR3 DNA follows: TGTGCCAGCTCACCATTGGGTGATGGCTACACCTTC. The full variable domain, rest sourced from reference TRBV18 and TRBJ1-2, is NAGVMQNPRHLVRRRGQEARLRCSPMKGHSHVYWYRQLPEEGLKFMVYLQKENIIDESGMPKERFSAEFPKEGPSILRIQQVVRGDSAAYFCASSPLGDGYTFGSGTRLTVV.

This rearrangement joins TRBV2 to TRBJ2-7; D may be TRBD1 (6 bases). The germline CDR1 and CDR2 sequences are SNHLY and FYNNEI. V was clipped by 6 bases and J by 2 bases, with 8 bases between them. The CDR3 consists of 12 residues. The CDR3 protein is CASRDSTYEQYF. The DNA for the CDR3 is TGTGCCAGCAGGGACAGCACCTACGAGCAGTACTTC.

This chain joins TRBV5-1 and TRBJ2-2; 12 bases match TRBD1. This CDR3 has 14 amino acids. V shed 4 bases and J 6 bases; nucleotides not matched to a gene: 1. Per the germline V gene, CDR1 is SGHRS and CDR2 is YFSETQ. The CDR3 nucleotides read TGCGCCAGCAGCCGGGACAGGGGGCCCGGGGAGCTGTTTTTT. Its translation: CASSRDRGPGELFF.

The chain has TRBV5-8 and TRBJ2-2; weak D call: TRBD1 (6 bases). Trimming left V 1 base short and J 9 bases short, with 10 bases between. Germline CDR1 and CDR2: SGHTS and YDEGEE. CDR3 length: 13 residues. The CDR3, as DNA: TGTGCCAGCAGCTTGCGATGGGACAGGGAGCTGTTTTTT. This gives the protein CASSLRWDRELFF.

The chain is built from TRBV19 and TRBJ1-1; D uncertain. V was shortened by 8 bases and J by 1 base, with 11 bases between the two germline ends. The CDR3 extends over 13 amino acids. CDR1 LNHDA and CDR2 SQIVND come from the germline V gene (reference sequence). The CDR3 sequence: CASLGWANTEAFF. The CDR3 coding sequence is TGTGCCAGTTTGGGGTGGGCGAACACTGAAGCTTTCTTT.

This chain links TRBV20-1 with TRBJ1-1; maybe TRBD1 (6 bases). Deletions cut 3 bases from V and 1 base from J, with 12 bases between. Germline assignment: CDR1 DFQATT and CDR2 SNEGSKA (reference sequence). This CDR3 contains 14 residues. The CDR3 DNA sequence: TGCAGTGCTAGTTGGAACAGGGCGAACACTGAAGCTTTCTTT. Protein: CSASWNRANTEAFF.

The sample holds one count of this clone. The rearrangement links TRBV10-1 to TRBJ1-6, with no clear D. With 8 bases removed from V and 0 bases from J, the gap between germline ends came to 8 bases. CDR3 length: 14 residues. The germline CDR1 and CDR2 sequences are WNHNN and SYGVQD (reference sequence). For the CDR3, the DNA is TGCGCCAGCGGCCCAAGCTCCTATAATTCACCCCTCCACTTT. It is translated as CASGPSSYNSPLHF.

This rearrangement joins TRBV7-9 to TRBJ1-3; TRBD1 matches 7 bases. This CDR3 is 15 amino acids long. Germline CDR1 is SEHNR and CDR2 is FQNEAQ (reference sequence). After removal of 5 bases from V and 3 bases from J, the junction contained 7 bases not matched to a gene. CDR3 amino acids: CASSHQGEIGNTIYF. As DNA, the CDR3 is TGTGCCAGCAGCCATCAGGGGGAAATTGGAAACACCATATATTTT. Using reference TRBV7-9 and TRBJ1-3 for the parts outside the CDR3, the full variable domain is DTGVSQNPRHKITKRGQNVTFRCDPISEHNRLYWYRQTLGQGPEFLTYFQNEAQLEKSRLLSDRFSAERPKGSFSTLEIQRTEQGDSAMYLCASSHQGEIGNTIYFGEGSWLTVV.

The chain carries TRBV30 and TRBJ1-2, with D possibly being TRBD1 (5 bases). Germline CDR1 GTSNPN, CDR2 SVGIG (reference sequence). CDR3 length: 14 residues. The V gene lost 1 base and the J gene lost 4 bases, with 13 bases spanning the gap. CDR3: CAWSDSLGPYGYTF. The CDR3 bases are TGTGCCTGGAGTGACAGTCTGGGACCCTATGGCTACACCTTC.

The chain recombines TRBV4-1 with TRBJ1-2, with D unclear. Germline V gene lookup returns CDR1 MGHRA and CDR2 YSYEKL. CDR3 length equals 13 residues. V was cut by 0 bases and J by 8 bases, with 10 bases left in between. DNA for the CDR3: TGCGCCAGCAGCCAAGACCGGTGGTGGGGCTACACCTTC. Translation: CASSQDRWWGYTF.

This chain joins TRBV2 and TRBJ1-6; D remains unclear. This CDR3 region has 12 residues. The germline V and J ends were trimmed by 7 bases and 6 bases, with 7 bases remaining between them. Germline-derived CDR1 and CDR2 are SNHLY and FYNNEI. The CDR3 sequence: CASKQTNSPLHF. The CDR3 DNA is TGTGCCAGCAAACAGACTAATTCACCCCTCCACTTT.

This chain connects TRBV10-3 to TRBJ1-2; 7 bases line up with TRBD1. V shed 10 bases and J 4 bases; nucleotides not matched to a gene: 9. The CDR3 loop spans 13 amino acids. Per the germline V gene, CDR1 is ENHRY and CDR2 is SYGVKD. The CDR3 bases are TGTGCCACCGCTCTGGACAGGACCTATGGCTACACCTTC. This encodes CATALDRTYGYTF.

V gene TRBV9 combines with J gene TRBJ2-1; D gene unclear. This CDR3 has 13 amino acids. The germline V and J ends were trimmed by 3 bases and 5 bases, with 9 bases remaining between them. Germline V gene sequence: CDR1 SGDLS, CDR2 YYNGEE. CDR3 protein: CASSALRHNEQFF. In nucleotides, the CDR3 is TGTGCCAGCAGCGCCTTGAGGCACAATGAGCAGTTCTTC.

This chain uses TRBV28 with TRBJ1-2; possibly TRBD1 for D (5 bases). The CDR3 loop spans 14 amino acids. Germline values: CDR1 MDHEN, CDR2 SYDVKM. With 3 bases removed from V and 8 bases from J, the gap between germline ends came to 16 bases. The CDR3 coding sequence is TGTGCCAGCAGTTTCCCAGATTTCTCAGGGGGCTACACCTTC. It yields the protein CASSFPDFSGGYTF.

The sample holds one count of this clone. J is TRBJ2-4 and V is TRBV5-1, with no clear D. Per the germline V gene, CDR1 is SGHRS and CDR2 is YFSETQ. The CDR3 consists of 13 residues. Trimming stripped 0 bases from V and 8 bases from J, with 9 bases between. CDR3 nucleotide sequence: TGCGCCAGCAGCTTGGTGGGCGAGGACATTCAGTACTTC. It encodes CASSLVGEDIQYF.

The genes are TRBV5-5 and TRBJ1-1, with 8 bases matching TRBD1. Germline trimming cut 3 bases from V and 5 bases from J; bases unmatched to any gene: 12. Germline V gene lookup returns CDR1 SGHKS and CDR2 YYEKEE (reference sequence). The length of the CDR3 is 16 residues. The DNA for the CDR3 is TGTGCCAGCAGCTGGATGAATCAGGGGGCAAGGACTGAAGCTTTCTTT. Translation gives CASSWMNQGARTEAFF.

The chain carries TRBV27 and TRBJ1-2; 7 nucleotides agree with TRBD1. The germline V gene has CDR1 MNHEY and CDR2 SMNVEV (reference sequence). This CDR3 region has 16 residues. Losses at the gene ends were 7 bases for V and 8 bases for J; bases not matched to a gene: 19. The CDR3 DNA reads as TGTGCCAGCACTCCCCTACCGGAGGGGGCGCTCCAGGGCTACACCTTC. Its translation is CASTPLPEGALQGYTF.